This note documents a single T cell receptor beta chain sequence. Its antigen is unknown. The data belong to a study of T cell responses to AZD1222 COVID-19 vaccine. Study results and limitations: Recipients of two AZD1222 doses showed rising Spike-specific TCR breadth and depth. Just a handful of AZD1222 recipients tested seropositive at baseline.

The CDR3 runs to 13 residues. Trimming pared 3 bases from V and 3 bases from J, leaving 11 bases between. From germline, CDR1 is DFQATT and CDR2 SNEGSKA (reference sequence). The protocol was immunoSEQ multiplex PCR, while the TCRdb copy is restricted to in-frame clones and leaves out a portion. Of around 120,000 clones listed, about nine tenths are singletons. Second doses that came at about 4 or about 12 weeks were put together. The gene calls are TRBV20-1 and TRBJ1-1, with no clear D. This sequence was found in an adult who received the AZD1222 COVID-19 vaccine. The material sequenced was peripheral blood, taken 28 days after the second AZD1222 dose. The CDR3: CSASKPLYTEAFF. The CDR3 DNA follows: TGCAGTGCTAGTAAACCCCTGTACACTGAAGCTTTCTTT.